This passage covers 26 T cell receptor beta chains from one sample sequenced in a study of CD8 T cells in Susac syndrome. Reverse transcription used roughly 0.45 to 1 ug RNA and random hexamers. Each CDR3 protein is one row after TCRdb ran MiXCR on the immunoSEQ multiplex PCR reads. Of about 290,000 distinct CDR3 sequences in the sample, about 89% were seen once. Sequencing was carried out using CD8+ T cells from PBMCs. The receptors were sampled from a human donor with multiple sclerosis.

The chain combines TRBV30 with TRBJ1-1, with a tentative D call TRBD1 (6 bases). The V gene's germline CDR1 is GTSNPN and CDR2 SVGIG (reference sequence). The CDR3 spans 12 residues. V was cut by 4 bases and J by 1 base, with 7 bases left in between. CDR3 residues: CAWKGGNTEAFF. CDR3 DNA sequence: TGTGCCTGGAAGGGGGGGAACACTGAAGCTTTCTTT. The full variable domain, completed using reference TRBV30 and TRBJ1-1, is SQTIHQWPATLVQPVGSPLSLECTVEGTSNPNLYWYRQAAGRGLQLLFYSVGIGQISSEVPQNLSASRPQDRQFILSSKKLLLSDSGFYLCAWKGGNTEAFFGQGTRLTVV.

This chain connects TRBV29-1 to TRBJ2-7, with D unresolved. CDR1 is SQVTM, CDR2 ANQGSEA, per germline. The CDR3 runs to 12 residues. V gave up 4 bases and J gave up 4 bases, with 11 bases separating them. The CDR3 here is CSVVGRNYEQYF. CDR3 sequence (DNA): TGCAGCGTTGTAGGGCGCAATTACGAGCAGTACTTC.

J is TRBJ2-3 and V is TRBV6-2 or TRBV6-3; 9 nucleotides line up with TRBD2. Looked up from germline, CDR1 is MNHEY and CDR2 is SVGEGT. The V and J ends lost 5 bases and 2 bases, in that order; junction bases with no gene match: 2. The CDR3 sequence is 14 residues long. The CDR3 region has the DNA TGTGCCAGCAGTGCGGGACTAGCCACAGATACGCAGTATTTT. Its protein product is CASSAGLATDTQYF.

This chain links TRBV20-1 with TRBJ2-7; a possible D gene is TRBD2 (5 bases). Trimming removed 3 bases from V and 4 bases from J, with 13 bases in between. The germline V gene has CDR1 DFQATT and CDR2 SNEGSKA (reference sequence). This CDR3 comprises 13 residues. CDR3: CSASETIPYEQYF. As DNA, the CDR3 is TGCAGTGCTAGTGAGACTATTCCTTACGAGCAGTACTTC.

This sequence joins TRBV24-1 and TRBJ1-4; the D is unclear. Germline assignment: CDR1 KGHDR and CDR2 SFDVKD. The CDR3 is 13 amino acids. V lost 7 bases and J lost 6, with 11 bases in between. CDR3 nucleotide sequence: TGTGCCACCAGCCCTGGGCCCGATGAAAAACTGTTTTTT. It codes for CATSPGPDEKLFF.

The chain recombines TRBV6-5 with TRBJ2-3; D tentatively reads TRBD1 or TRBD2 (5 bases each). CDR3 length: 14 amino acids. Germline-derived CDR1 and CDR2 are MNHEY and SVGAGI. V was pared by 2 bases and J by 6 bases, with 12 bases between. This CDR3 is CASSYGGWDDTQYF. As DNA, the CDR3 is TGTGCCAGCAGTTACGGGGGATGGGACGATACGCAGTATTTT.

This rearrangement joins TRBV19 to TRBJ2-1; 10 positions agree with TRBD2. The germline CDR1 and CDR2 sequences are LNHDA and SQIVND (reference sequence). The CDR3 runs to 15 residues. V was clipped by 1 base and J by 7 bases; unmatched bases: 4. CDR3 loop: CASSIGAGGSNEQFF. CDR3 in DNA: TGTGCCAGTAGTATAGGAGCGGGAGGGAGTAATGAGCAGTTCTTC.

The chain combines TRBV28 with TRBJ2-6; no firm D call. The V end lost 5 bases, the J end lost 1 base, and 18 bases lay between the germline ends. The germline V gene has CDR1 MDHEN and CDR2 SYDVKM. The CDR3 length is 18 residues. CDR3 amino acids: CASSNPSGTKSGANVLTF. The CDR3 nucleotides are TGTGCCAGCAGTAATCCGTCAGGCACCAAGTCTGGGGCCAACGTCCTGACTTTC.

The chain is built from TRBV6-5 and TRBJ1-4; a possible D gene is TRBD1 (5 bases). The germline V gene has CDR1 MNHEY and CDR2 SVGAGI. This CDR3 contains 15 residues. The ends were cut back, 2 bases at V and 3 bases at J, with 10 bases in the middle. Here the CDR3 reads CASSYLGQSNEKLFF. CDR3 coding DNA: TGTGCCAGCAGTTACCTGGGGCAGTCTAATGAAAAACTGTTTTTT.

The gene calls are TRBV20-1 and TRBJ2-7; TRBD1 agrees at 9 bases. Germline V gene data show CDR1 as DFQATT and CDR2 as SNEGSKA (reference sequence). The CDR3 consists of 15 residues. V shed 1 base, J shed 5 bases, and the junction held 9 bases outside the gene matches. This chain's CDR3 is CSARVTGGAKNEQYF. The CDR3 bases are TGCAGTGCTAGAGTAACAGGGGGCGCGAAGAACGAGCAGTACTTC.

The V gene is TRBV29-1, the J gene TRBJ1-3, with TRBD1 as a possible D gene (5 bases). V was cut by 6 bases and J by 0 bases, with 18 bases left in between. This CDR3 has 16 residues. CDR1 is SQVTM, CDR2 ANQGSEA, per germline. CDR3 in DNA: TGCAGCGTGGCCACAGGTCGGGGCCTCTCTGGAAACACCATATATTTT. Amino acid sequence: CSVATGRGLSGNTIYF.

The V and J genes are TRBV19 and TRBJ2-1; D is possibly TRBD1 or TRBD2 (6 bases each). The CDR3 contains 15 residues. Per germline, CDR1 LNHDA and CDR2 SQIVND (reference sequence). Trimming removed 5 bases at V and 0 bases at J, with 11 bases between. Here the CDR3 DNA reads TGTGCCAGTAGTTACGGGGGCCGCTCCTACAATGAGCAGTTCTTC. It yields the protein CASSYGGRSYNEQFF.

The CDR3 sequence: CASTVRDWTQNTGELFF. The CDR3 bases are TGTGCCAGCACTGTCCGCGACTGGACTCAGAACACCGGGGAGCTGTTTTTT. J is TRBJ2-2 and V is TRBV2, with D possibly being TRBD2 (5 bases). The CDR3 has 17 amino acids. The germline CDR1 and CDR2 sequences are SNHLY and FYNNEI. V shed 7 bases and J shed 1 base, with 19 bases lying between them. Using reference TRBV2 and TRBJ2-2 for the parts outside the CDR3, the full variable domain is EPEVTQTPSHQVTQMGQEVILRCVPISNHLYFYWYRQILGQKVEFLVSFYNNEISEKSEIFDDQFSVERPDGSNFTLKIRSTKLEDSAMYFCASTVRDWTQNTGELFFGEGSRLTVL.

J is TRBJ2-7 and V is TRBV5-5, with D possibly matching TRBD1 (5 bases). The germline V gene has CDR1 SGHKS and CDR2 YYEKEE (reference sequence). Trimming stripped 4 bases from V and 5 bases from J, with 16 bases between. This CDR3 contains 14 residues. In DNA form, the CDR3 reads TGTGCCAGCAGCCACGGGCAGGGTCTCGACGAGCAGTACTTC. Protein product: CASSHGQGLDEQYF. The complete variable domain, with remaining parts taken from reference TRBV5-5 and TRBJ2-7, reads DAGVTQSPTHLIKTRGQQVTLRCSPISGHKSVSWYQQVLGQGPQFIFQYYEKEERGRGNFPDRFSARQFPNYSSELNVNALLLGDSALYLCASSHGQGLDEQYFGPGTRLTVT.

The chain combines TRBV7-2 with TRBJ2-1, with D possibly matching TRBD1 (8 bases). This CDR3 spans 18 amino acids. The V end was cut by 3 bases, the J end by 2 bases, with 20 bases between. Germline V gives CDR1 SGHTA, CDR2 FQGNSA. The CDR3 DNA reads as TGTGCCAGCAGCTTGTCACAGGGGGGGCTTATACCCTACAATGAGCAGTTCTTC. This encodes CASSLSQGGLIPYNEQFF.

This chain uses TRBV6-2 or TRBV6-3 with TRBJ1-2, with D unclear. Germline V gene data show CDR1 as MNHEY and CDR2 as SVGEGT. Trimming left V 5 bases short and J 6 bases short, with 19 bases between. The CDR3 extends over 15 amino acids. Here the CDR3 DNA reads TGTGCCAGCAGTGCCCCTCTCCGGCCCCAGGATGGCTACACCTTC. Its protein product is CASSAPLRPQDGYTF.

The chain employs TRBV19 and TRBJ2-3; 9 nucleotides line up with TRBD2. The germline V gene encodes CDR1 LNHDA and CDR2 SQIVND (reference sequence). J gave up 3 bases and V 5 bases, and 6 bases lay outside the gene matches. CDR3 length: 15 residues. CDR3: CASSWTSESTDTQYF. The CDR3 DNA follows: TGTGCCAGTAGTTGGACTAGCGAGTCGACAGATACGCAGTATTTT.

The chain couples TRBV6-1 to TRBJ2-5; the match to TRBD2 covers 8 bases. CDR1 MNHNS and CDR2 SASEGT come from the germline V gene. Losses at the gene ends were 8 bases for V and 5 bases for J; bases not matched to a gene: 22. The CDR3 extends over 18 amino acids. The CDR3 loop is CASSPAVFGRAGWETQYF. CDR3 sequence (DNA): TGTGCCAGCTCCCCCGCGGTATTCGGGAGGGCCGGTTGGGAGACCCAGTACTTC.

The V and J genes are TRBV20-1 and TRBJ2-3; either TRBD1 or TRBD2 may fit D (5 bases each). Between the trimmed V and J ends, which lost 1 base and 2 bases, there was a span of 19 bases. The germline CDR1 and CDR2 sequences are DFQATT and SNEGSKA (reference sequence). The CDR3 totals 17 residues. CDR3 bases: TGCAGTGCTAGAGGAGTGGGGGAGTTTCCCCACACAGATACGCAGTATTTT. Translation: CSARGVGEFPHTDTQYF.

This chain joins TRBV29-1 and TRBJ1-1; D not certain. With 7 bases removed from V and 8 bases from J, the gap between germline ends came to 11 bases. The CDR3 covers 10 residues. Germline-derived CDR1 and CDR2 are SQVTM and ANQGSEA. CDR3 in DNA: TGCAGCGCCCAGACAACAGAAGCTTTCTTT. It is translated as CSAQTTEAFF.

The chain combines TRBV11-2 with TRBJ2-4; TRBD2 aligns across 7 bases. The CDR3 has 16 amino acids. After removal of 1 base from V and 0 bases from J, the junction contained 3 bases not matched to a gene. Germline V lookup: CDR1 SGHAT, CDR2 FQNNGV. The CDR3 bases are TGTGCCAGCAGCTTAGTTGCGGGGGTAGCCAAAAACATTCAGTACTTC. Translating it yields CASSLVAGVAKNIQYF.

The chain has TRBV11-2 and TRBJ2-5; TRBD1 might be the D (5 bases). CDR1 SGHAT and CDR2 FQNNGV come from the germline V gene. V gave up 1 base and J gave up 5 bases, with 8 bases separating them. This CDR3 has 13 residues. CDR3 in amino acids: CASSLGGWETQYF. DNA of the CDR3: TGTGCCAGCAGCTTAGGGGGCTGGGAGACCCAGTACTTC.

The CDR3 loop reads CASSKSGTLNTGELFF. The CDR3, as DNA: TGTGCCAGCAGCAAGTCCGGGACTTTGAACACCGGGGAGCTGTTTTTT. The chain couples TRBV7-3 to TRBJ2-2, with D perhaps TRBD2 (6 bases). The germline CDR1 and CDR2 sequences are SGHTA and FQGTGA. The CDR3 totals 16 residues. The germline V and J ends were trimmed by 5 bases and 1 base, with 14 bases remaining between them.

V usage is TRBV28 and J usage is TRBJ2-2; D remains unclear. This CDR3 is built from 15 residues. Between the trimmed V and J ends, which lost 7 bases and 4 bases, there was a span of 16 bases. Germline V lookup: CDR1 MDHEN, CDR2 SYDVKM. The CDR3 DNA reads TGTGCCAGCACTATTAGTATAACGTCCACCGGGGAGCTGTTTTTT. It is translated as CASTISITSTGELFF.

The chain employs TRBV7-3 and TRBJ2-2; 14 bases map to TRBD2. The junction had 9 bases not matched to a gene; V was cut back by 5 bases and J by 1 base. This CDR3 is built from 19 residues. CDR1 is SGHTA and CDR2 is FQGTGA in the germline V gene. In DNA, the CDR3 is TGTGCCAGCAGCACCTTTATGGGGACTAGCGGGGGGAACACCGGGGAGCTGTTTTTT. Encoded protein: CASSTFMGTSGGNTGELFF.

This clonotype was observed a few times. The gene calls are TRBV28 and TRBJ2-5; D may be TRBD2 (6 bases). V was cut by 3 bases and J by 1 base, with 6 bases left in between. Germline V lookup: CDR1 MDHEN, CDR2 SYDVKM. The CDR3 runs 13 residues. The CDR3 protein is CASSFGGQETQYF. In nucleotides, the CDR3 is TGTGCCAGCAGTTTCGGGGGCCAAGAGACCCAGTACTTC.